This is a list of T cell receptor beta chains from one sample in a study of blood T cell repertoires in COVID-19. This table comes from immunoSEQ multiplex PCR, and its TCRdb copy is limited to in-frame clones, with some not included. The table shows some 390,000 clones, with approximately 89% occurring only once. Source material: PBMCs or T cells enriched from blood (not recorded which). The receptors originated from a woman aged 25 to 39 who had recovered from COVID-19. Both conserved end residues are part of each CDR3. The D gene is left open where the match is weak.

CDR3nt: TGTGCCAGCAGCTTGGTTGGGACAGGCGCCTACGAGCAGTACTTC
CDR3aa: CASSLVGTGAYEQYF
v_gene: TRBV5-8
j_gene: TRBJ2-7
d_gene: TRBD1

CDR3nt: TGTGCCAGCAGCTTAGATCTCCCAACTGCGTTCTCTGGAAACACCATATATTTT
CDR3aa: CASSLDLPTAFSGNTIYF
v_gene: TRBV11-2
j_gene: TRBJ1-3
d_gene: .

CDR3nt: TGTGCCAGCTCACCACCGAGCGGGAGCGTAGAGACCCAGTACTTC
CDR3aa: CASSPPSGSVETQYF
v_gene: TRBV18
j_gene: TRBJ2-5
d_gene: TRBD2

CDR3nt: TGTGCCAGTAGTATAAAGGGACACAGTCTCCACTTT
CDR3aa: CASSIKGHSLHF
v_gene: TRBV19
j_gene: TRBJ1-6
d_gene: .

CDR3nt: TGTGCCAGCAGCTTCTTAGTTGATCAGCCCCAGCATTTT
CDR3aa: CASSFLVDQPQHF
v_gene: TRBV7-2
j_gene: TRBJ1-5
d_gene: .

CDR3nt: TGTGCCAGCAGCCACGACAGGGGCACTAATGAAAAACTGTTTTTT
CDR3aa: CASSHDRGTNEKLFF
v_gene: TRBV2
j_gene: TRBJ1-4
d_gene: TRBD1

CDR3nt: TGCGCCAGCAGCTTGGAGGGGCGTCGTAATGAAAAACTGTTTTTT
CDR3aa: CASSLEGRRNEKLFF
v_gene: TRBV5-1
j_gene: TRBJ1-4
d_gene: .

CDR3nt: TGTGCCAGCTCCCCTCGTACTAGCCACACCGGGGAGCTGTTTTTT
CDR3aa: CASSPRTSHTGELFF
v_gene: TRBV18
j_gene: TRBJ2-2
d_gene: .

CDR3nt: TGCGCCAGCAGCTTAGGACAGGGTCTGTCCTACACCTTC
CDR3aa: CASSLGQGLSYTF
v_gene: TRBV5-1
j_gene: TRBJ1-2
d_gene: TRBD1

CDR3nt: TGCTCCGGTGGCCTCTCTCTCAGGGAGCAGTACTTC
CDR3aa: CSGGLSLREQYF
v_gene: TRBV2
j_gene: TRBJ2-7
d_gene: .

CDR3nt: TGTGCCAGTAGTTCCAGCAGGGATGATAAGCAGTTCTTC
CDR3aa: CASSSSRDDKQFF
v_gene: TRBV19
j_gene: TRBJ2-1
d_gene: .

CDR3nt: TGCGCCAGCAGCCAAGGAACAACCCAAGCCTACGAGCAGTACTTC
CDR3aa: CASSQGTTQAYEQYF
v_gene: TRBV4-1
j_gene: TRBJ2-7
d_gene: .

CDR3nt: TGCGCCAGCAGTGAGAAGTACAATAACTATGGCTACACCTTC
CDR3aa: CASSEKYNNYGYTF
v_gene: TRBV10-1
j_gene: TRBJ1-2
d_gene: .

CDR3nt: TGTGCCAGCAGCCAAGCTAGTTCCTACGAGCAGTACTTC
CDR3aa: CASSQASSYEQYF
v_gene: TRBV3-1/TRBV3-2
j_gene: TRBJ2-7
d_gene: .

CDR3nt: TGTGCCAGCAGACGGAAACCGGGACTAGCGGAGCCGTACAATGAGCAGTTCTTC
CDR3aa: CASRRKPGLAEPYNEQFF
v_gene: TRBV27
j_gene: TRBJ2-1
d_gene: TRBD2

CDR3nt: TGTGCCAGCAGCGTAGACGGGGGAGCGGGAGTCCTCAATGAGCAGTTCTTC
CDR3aa: CASSVDGGAGVLNEQFF
v_gene: TRBV9
j_gene: TRBJ2-1
d_gene: TRBD2

CDR3nt: TGCGCCAGCAGCGCCCCCGGGACAGGGGAATCCGGGGAGCTGTTTTTT
CDR3aa: CASSAPGTGESGELFF
v_gene: TRBV5-1
j_gene: TRBJ2-2
d_gene: TRBD1

CDR3nt: TGTGCCAGCAGCGCGCGGGCTAGCGGAAACACCGGGGAGCTGTTTTTT
CDR3aa: CASSARASGNTGELFF
v_gene: TRBV9
j_gene: TRBJ2-2
d_gene: TRBD2

CDR3nt: TGCGCCAGCAGCCAATGGGTAGGGAGCGAGGGCTATGGCTACACCTTC
CDR3aa: CASSQWVGSEGYGYTF
v_gene: TRBV4-1
j_gene: TRBJ1-2
d_gene: .

CDR3nt: TGTGCCAGTAGGGGGACTAGCGGGAGCTCCTACAATGAGCAGTTCTTC
CDR3aa: CASRGTSGSSYNEQFF
v_gene: TRBV19
j_gene: TRBJ2-1
d_gene: TRBD2

CDR3nt: TGTGCCAGCAGCCAAAGTGGAGGGAACACTGAAGCTTTCTTT
CDR3aa: CASSQSGGNTEAFF
v_gene: TRBV3-1/TRBV3-2
j_gene: TRBJ1-1
d_gene: .

CDR3nt: TGTGCCAGCATGGAGGGGATGCTGACTGAAGCTTTCTTT
CDR3aa: CASMEGMLTEAFF
v_gene: TRBV12-3/TRBV12-4
j_gene: TRBJ1-1
d_gene: .

CDR3nt: TGTGCCATCAGTGATACAGGGAAAGCTTTCTTT
CDR3aa: CAISDTGKAFF
v_gene: TRBV10-3
j_gene: TRBJ1-1
d_gene: .

CDR3nt: TGTGCCAGCGCGGGCACTGAAGCTTTCTTT
CDR3aa: CASAGTEAFF
v_gene: TRBV6-5
j_gene: TRBJ1-1
d_gene: .

CDR3nt: TGTGCCACCAGCAGAGAGGGTTCGGGACTCACCTACGAGCAGTACTTC
CDR3aa: CATSREGSGLTYEQYF
v_gene: TRBV15
j_gene: TRBJ2-7
d_gene: .

CDR3nt: TGCGCCAGCAGCCTCCATTTGGGGGGGACTACCGGGGAGCTGTTTTTT
CDR3aa: CASSLHLGGTTGELFF
v_gene: TRBV4-1
j_gene: TRBJ2-2
d_gene: TRBD2